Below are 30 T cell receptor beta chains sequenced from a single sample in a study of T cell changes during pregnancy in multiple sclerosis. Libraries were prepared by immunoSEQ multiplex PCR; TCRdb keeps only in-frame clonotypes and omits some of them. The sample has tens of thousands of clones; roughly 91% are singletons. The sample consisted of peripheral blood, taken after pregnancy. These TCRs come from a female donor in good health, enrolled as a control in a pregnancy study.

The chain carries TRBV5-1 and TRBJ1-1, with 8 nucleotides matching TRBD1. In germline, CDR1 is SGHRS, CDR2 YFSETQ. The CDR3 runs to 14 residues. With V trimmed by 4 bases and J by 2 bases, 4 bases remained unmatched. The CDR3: CASSQTGGNTEAFF. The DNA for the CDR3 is TGCGCCAGCAGCCAAACAGGGGGTAACACTGAAGCTTTCTTT.

The CDR3 sequence is CASSVAGDQPQHF. In DNA, the CDR3 is TGTGCCAGCAGCGTTGCGGGGGATCAGCCCCAGCATTTT. V usage is TRBV9 and J usage is TRBJ1-5; D is perhaps TRBD1 (5 bases). This CDR3 comprises 13 residues. The V end lost 2 bases, the J end lost 5 bases, and 8 bases lay between the germline ends. Germline V gene data show CDR1 as SGDLS and CDR2 as YYNGEE.

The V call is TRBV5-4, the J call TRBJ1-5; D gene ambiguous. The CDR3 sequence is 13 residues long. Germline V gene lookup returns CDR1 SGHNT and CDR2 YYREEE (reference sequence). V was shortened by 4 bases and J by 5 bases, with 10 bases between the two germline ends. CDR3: CASSTEGHQPQHF. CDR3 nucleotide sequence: TGTGCCAGCAGCACAGAGGGCCATCAGCCCCAGCATTTT.

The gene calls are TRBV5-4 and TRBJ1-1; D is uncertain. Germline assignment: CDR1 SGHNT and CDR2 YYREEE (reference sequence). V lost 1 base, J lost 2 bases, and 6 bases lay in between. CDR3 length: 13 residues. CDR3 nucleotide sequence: TGTGCCAGCAGCTTGAAAGCCAACACTGAAGCTTTCTTT. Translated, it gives CASSLKANTEAFF.

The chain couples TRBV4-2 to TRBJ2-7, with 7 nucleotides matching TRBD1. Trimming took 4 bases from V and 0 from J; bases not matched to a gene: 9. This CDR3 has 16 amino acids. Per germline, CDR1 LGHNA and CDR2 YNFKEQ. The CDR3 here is CASSPREGDSSYEQYF. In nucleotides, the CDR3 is TGTGCCAGCAGCCCTCGCGAGGGGGACAGCTCCTACGAGCAGTACTTC.

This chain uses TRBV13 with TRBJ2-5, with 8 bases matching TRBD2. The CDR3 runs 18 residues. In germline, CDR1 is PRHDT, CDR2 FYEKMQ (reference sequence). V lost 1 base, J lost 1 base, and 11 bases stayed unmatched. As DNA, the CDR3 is TGTGCCAGCAGCTTAGAGGGAGCGGGGGCCCGGACCCAAGAGACCCAGTACTTC. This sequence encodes CASSLEGAGARTQETQYF.

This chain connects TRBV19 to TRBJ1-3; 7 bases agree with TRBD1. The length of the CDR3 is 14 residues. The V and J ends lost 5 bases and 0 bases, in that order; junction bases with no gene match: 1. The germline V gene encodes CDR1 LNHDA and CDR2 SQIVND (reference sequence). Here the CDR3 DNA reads TGTGCCAGTAGTCGACAGGGCTCTGGAAACACCATATATTTT. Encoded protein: CASSRQGSGNTIYF.

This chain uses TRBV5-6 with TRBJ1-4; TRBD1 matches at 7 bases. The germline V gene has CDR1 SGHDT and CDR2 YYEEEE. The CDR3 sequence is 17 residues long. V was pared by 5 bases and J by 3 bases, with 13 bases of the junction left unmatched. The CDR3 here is CASSLGFRGGSNEKLFF. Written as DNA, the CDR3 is TGTGCCAGCAGTCTTGGTTTTCGAGGGGGCTCTAATGAAAAACTGTTTTTT. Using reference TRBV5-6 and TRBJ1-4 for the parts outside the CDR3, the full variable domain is DAGVTQSPTHLIKTRGQQVTLRCSPKSGHDTVSWYQQALGQGPQFIFQYYEEEERQRGNFPDRFSGHQFPNYSSELNVNALLLGDSALYLCASSLGFRGGSNEKLFFGSGTQLSVL.

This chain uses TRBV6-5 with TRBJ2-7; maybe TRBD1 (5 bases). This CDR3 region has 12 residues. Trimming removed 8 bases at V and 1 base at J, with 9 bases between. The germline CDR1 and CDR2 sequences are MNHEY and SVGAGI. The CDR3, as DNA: TGTGCCAGCGGAAGGACATCCTACGAGCAGTACTTC. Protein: CASGRTSYEQYF.

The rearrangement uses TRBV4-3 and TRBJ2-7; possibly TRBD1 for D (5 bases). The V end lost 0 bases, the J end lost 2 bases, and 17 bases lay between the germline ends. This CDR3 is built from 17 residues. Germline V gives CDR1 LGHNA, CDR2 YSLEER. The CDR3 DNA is TGCGCCAGCAGCCAAGATGTAACAGGAAACTGGCCCTACGAGCAGTACTTC. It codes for CASSQDVTGNWPYEQYF.

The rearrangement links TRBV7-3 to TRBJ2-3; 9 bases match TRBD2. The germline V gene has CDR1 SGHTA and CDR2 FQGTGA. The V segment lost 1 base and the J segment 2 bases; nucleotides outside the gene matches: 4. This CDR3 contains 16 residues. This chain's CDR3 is CASSLNLAGVTDTQYF. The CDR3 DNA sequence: TGTGCCAGCAGCTTAAATTTAGCGGGGGTCACAGATACGCAGTATTTT.

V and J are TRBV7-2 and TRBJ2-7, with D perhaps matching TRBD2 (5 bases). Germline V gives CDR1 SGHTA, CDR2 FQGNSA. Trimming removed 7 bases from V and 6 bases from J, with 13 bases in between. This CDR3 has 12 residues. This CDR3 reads CASTSRGFEQYF. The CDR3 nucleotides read TGTGCCAGCACCAGTAGAGGGTTCGAGCAGTACTTC.

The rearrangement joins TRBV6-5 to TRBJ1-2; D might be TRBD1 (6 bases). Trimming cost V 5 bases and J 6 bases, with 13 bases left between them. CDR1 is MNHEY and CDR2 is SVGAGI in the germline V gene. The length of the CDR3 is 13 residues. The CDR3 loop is CASSDRDINGYTF. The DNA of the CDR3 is TGTGCCAGCAGTGACCGGGACATTAATGGCTACACCTTC.

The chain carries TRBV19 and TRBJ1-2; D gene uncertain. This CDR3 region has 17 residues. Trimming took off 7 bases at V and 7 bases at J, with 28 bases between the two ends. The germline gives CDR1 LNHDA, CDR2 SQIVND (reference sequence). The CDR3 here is CASIPDIGVNLWSGYTF. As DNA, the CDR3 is TGTGCCAGTATTCCCGACATCGGGGTGAATCTCTGGAGTGGCTACACCTTC.

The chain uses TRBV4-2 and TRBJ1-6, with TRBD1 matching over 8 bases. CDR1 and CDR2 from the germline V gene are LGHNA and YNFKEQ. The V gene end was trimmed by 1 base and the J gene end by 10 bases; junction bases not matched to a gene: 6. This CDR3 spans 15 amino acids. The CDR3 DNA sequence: TGTGCCAGCAGCCAAGTACGAACAGGGGGATCACCCCTCCACTTT. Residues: CASSQVRTGGSPLHF.

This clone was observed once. This CDR3 is CASSTSQGSPLHF. CDR3 nucleotide sequence: TGTGCCAGCAGCACCTCACAGGGTTCACCCCTCCACTTT. The rearrangement links TRBV7-3 to TRBJ1-6; possible D gene TRBD1, 6 bases. The V end lost 5 bases, the J end lost 9 bases, and 11 bases lay between the germline ends. CDR3 length: 13 amino acids. CDR1 is SGHTA, CDR2 FQGTGA, per germline.

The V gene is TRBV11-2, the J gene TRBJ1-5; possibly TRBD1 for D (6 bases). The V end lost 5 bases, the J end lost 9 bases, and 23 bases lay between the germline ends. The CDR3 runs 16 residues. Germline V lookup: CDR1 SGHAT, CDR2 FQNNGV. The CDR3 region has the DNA TGTGCCAGCAGCCCCGGGTCAGGGGCCGCCGGTCGGCCCCAGCATTTT. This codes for CASSPGSGAAGRPQHF.

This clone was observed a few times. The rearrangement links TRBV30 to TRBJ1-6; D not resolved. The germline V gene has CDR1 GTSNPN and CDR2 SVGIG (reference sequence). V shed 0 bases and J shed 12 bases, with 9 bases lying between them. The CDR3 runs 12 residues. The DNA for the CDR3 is TGTGCCTGGAGTGTTGAGGAGGTACCCCTCCACTTT. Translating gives CAWSVEEVPLHF.

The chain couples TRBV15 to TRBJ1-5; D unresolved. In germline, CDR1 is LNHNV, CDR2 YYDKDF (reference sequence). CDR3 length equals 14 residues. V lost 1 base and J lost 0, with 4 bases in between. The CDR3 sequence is CATSRGDSNQPQHF. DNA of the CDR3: TGTGCCACCAGCAGAGGAGATAGCAATCAGCCCCAGCATTTT.

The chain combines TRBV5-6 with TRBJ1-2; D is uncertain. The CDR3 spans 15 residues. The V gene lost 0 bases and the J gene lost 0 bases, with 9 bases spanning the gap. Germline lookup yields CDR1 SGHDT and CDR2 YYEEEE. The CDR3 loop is CASSLVSVANYGYTF. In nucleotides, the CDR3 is TGTGCCAGCAGCTTGGTGTCCGTAGCTAACTATGGCTACACCTTC. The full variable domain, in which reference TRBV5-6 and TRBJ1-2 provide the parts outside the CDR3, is DAGVTQSPTHLIKTRGQQVTLRCSPKSGHDTVSWYQQALGQGPQFIFQYYEEEERQRGNFPDRFSGHQFPNYSSELNVNALLLGDSALYLCASSLVSVANYGYTFGSGTRLTVV.

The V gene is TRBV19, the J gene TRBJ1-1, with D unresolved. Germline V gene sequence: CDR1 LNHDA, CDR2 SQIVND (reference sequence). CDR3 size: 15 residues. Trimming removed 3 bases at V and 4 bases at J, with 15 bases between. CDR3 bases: TGTGCCAGTAGTATTCGTCCGGGTATGCGCACTGAAGCTTTCTTT. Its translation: CASSIRPGMRTEAFF.

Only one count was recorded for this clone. In DNA form, the CDR3 reads TGTGCCAGCAGCTTGTACAGGGGGCGAAGTAGGGCCTGGAACACTGAAGCTTTCTTT. Translation: CASSLYRGRSRAWNTEAFF. The J gene is TRBJ1-1, the V gene TRBV5-6, with 9 bases matching TRBD1. V shed 1 base, J shed 1 base, and the junction held 14 bases outside the gene matches. CDR1 SGHDT and CDR2 YYEEEE come from the germline V gene. The CDR3 loop spans 19 amino acids.

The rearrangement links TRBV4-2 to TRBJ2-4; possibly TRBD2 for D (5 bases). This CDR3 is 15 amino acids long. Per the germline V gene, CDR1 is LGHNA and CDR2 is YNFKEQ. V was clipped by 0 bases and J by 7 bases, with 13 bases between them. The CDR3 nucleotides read TGTGCCAGCAGCCAAGATGGGGAGCGGTCGAACATTCAGTACTTC. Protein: CASSQDGERSNIQYF.

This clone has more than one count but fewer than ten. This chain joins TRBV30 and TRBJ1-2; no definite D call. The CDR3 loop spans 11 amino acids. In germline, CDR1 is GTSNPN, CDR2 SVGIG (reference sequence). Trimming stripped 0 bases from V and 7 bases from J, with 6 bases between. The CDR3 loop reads CAWSVESGYTF. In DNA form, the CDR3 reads TGTGCCTGGAGTGTAGAGAGTGGCTACACCTTC.

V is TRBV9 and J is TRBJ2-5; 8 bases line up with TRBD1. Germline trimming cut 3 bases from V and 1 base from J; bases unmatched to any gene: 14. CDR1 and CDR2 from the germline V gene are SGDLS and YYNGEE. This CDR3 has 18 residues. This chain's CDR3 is CASSASTLRDRFQETQYF. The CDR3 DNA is TGTGCCAGCAGCGCCAGTACTCTACGGGACAGGTTCCAAGAGACCCAGTACTTC.

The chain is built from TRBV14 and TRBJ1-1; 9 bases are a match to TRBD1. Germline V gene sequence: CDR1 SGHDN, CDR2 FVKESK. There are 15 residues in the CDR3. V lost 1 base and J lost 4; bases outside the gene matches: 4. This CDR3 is CASSQVTGGITEAFF. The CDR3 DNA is TGTGCCAGCAGCCAAGTCACAGGGGGCATCACTGAAGCTTTCTTT.

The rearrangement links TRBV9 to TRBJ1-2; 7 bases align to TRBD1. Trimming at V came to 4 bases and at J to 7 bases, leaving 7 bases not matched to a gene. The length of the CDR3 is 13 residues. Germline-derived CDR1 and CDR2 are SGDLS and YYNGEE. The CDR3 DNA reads TGTGCCAGCAGCCCACCACAGGGGCTTGGCTACACCTTC. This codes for CASSPPQGLGYTF.

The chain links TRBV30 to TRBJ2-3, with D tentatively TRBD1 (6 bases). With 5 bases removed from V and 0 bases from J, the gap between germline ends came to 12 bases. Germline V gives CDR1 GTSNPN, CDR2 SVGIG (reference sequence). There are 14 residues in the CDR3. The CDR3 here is CAWGWGPSTDTQYF. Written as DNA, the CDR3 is TGTGCCTGGGGGTGGGGGCCTAGCACAGATACGCAGTATTTT.

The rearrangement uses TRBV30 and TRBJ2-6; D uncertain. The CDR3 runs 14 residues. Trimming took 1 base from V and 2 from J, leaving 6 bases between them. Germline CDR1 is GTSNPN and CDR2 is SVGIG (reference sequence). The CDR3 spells CAWSDAAGANVLTF. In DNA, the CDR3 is TGTGCCTGGAGTGATGCGGCTGGGGCCAACGTCCTGACTTTC.

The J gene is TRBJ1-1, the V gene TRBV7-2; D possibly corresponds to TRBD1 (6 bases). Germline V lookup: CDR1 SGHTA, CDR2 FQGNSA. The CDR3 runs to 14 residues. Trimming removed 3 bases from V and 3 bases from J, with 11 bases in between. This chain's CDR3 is CASSFNRAYTEAFF. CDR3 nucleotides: TGTGCCAGCAGCTTTAACAGGGCCTACACTGAAGCTTTCTTT. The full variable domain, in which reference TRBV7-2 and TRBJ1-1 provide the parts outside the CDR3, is GAGVSQSPSNKVTEKGKDVELRCDPISGHTALYWYRQSLGQGLEFLIYFQGNSAPDKSGLPSDRFSAERTGGSVSTLTIQRTQQEDSAVYLCASSFNRAYTEAFFGQGTRLTVV.